The rows below give T cell receptor beta chains drawn from one sample of a study of T-cell reconstitution after alpha-beta-depleted transplantation in children. TCRdb ran MiXCR on the PCR reads and lists one entry per CDR3 protein. Of hundreds of thousands of distinct CDR3 sequences listed, about an eighth are singletons. The material sequenced was PBMCs, mostly from graft donor cells, taken 360 days after TCRalphabeta/CD19-depleted stem cell transplant. These receptors all stem from a male patient aged 10 to 17 who had a stem cell transplant for acute myeloid leukemia, so the T cells may come from the graft donor. CDR3s leave out the opening cysteine and the closing phenylalanine or tryptophan.

J,V,CDR3
TRBJ2-1,TRBV12-3/TRBV12-4,ASRREGPRGYNEQF
TRBJ2-1,TRBV24-1,ATSDTSGVVYNEQF
TRBJ2-1,TRBV28,ASSSAGTSGRAYEQF
TRBJ2-4,TRBV7-2,ASSLDGLAKNIQY
TRBJ2-1,TRBV5-6,ASTRLGGGYNEQF
TRBJ2-5,TRBV28,ASSLAPRYGRGDQETRY
TRBJ2-3,TRBV4-3,ASSLLAGGHTDTQY
TRBJ2-7,TRBV4-2,ASSQKRGKLAGSEGYEQY
TRBJ2-5,TRBV4-3,ASSQDMGTGGKETQY
TRBJ2-1,TRBV27,ASSFYQNEQF
TRBJ2-5,TRBV7-6,ASSFDQETQY
TRBJ2-2,TRBV7-3,ASSPTGGNTGELF
TRBJ2-4,TRBV4-2,ASSQDEAGGPNIQY
TRBJ2-1,TRBV4-2,ASSAETSGSSNEQF
TRBJ2-1,TRBV20-1,SARVAGGYNEQF
TRBJ2-6,TRBV15,ATSRDPSSGANVLT
TRBJ2-4,TRBV5-1,ASSLGPTGKNIQY
TRBJ1-6,TRBV12-3/TRBV12-4,ARKKTPSPLH
TRBJ2-1,TRBV10-3,AIQSGINYNEQF
TRBJ2-2,TRBV7-2,ASSIPSGSRRELF
TRBJ1-1,TRBV5-5,ASRPGTGGGNTEAF
TRBJ1-2,TRBV12-3/TRBV12-4,ASSDPGRAESYT
TRBJ2-7,TRBV7-9,ASSSSLSYEQY
TRBJ2-2,TRBV15,ATSRSGLALNTGELF
TRBJ2-1,TRBV7-9,ASSLALTGFSYNEQF
TRBJ2-1,TRBV10-3,AIRDGLAGGRERF
TRBJ2-7,TRBV7-2,ASRFQLQGVEQY
TRBJ2-6,TRBV7-3,ASSLLAAGANVLT
TRBJ2-2,TRBV20-1,SARDWARTGELF
TRBJ2-1,TRBV10-3,AISEGQGNEQF
TRBJ1-4,TRBV28,ASSWTGAGEKLF
TRBJ2-5,TRBV29-1,SVGWTSVLHWDQY
TRBJ1-6,TRBV7-6,ASSLGGASNSPLH
TRBJ2-3,TRBV7-6,ASSSQGAGDTQY
TRBJ2-1,TRBV7-6,ASSLDWPSGLQYNEQF
TRBJ1-2,TRBV5-1,ASSLQGLYGYT
TRBJ1-4,TRBV29-1,SVVDRATNEKLF
TRBJ2-2,TRBV12-3/TRBV12-4,ASSLPLLAWDTGELF
TRBJ1-1,TRBV4-1,ASSQGRVNTEAF
TRBJ2-7,TRBV10-2,ASSDHGYEQY
TRBJ2-4,TRBV4-3,ASSQDSGVGNIQY
TRBJ2-2,TRBV7-8,ASSSLDETGELF
TRBJ2-1,TRBV7-3,ASSSPGQYNEQF
TRBJ2-7,TRBV7-2,ASSLVGTASSYEQY
TRBJ2-1,TRBV7-3,ASSLSGSRVYNEQF
TRBJ2-7,TRBV5-1,ASSLAGGSHGSYEQY
TRBJ2-5,TRBV6-1,ASSHQAGWGETQY
TRBJ2-1,TRBV4-3,ASSHGSGRGRKQF
TRBJ1-2,TRBV28,ASSGTLGDYGYT
TRBJ2-1,TRBV6-2/TRBV6-3,ASSYPPLGLAAPMSDEQF
TRBJ2-7,TRBV28,ASSPTGTYEQY